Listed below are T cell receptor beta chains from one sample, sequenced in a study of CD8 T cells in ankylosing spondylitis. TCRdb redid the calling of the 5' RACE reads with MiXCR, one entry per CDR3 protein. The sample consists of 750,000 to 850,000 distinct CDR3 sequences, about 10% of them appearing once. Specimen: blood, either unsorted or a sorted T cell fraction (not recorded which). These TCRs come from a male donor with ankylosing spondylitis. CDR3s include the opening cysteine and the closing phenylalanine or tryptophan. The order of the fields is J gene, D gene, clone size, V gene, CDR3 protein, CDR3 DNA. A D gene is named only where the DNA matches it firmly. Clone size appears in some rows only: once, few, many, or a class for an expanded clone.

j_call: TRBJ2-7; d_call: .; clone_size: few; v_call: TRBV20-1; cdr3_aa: CSASLRSHSYEQYF; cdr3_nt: TGCAGTGCTAGTTTACGTTCACACTCCTACGAGCAGTACTTC
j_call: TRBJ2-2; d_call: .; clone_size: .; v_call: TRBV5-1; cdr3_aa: CASSLAAGNTGELFF; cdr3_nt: TGCGCCAGCAGCTTGGCCGCAGGGAACACCGGGGAGCTGTTTTTT
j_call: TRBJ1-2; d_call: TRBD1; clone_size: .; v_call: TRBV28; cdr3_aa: CASSTTNRGDGYTF; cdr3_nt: TGTGCCAGCAGTACTACAAACAGGGGGGACGGCTACACCTTC
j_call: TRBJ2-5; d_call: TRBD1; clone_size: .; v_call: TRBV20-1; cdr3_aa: CSATPGDRGWETQYF; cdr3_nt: TGCAGTGCTACCCCCGGGGACAGGGGTTGGGAGACCCAGTACTTC
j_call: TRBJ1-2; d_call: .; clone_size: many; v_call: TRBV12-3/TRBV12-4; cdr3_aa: CASSLSDYGYTF; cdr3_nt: TGTGCCAGCAGTTTGTCCGACTATGGCTACACCTTC
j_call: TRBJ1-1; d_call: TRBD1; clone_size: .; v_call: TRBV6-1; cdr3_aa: CASSPLPRTGKAFF; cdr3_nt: TGTGCCAGCAGTCCGTTGCCCCGGACAGGGAAAGCTTTCTTT
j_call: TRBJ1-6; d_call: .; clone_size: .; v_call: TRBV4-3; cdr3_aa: CASSQDVRIHSPLHF; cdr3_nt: TGCGCCAGCAGCCAAGATGTGAGAATCCATTCACCCCTCCACTTT
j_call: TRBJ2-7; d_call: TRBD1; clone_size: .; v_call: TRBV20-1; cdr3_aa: CSAGQTGGSSYEQYF; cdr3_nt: TGCAGTGCTGGACAGACAGGGGGAAGCTCCTACGAGCAGTACTTC
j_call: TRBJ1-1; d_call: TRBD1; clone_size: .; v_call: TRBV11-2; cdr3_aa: CASSLKRTGYDTEAFF; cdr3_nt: TGTGCCAGCAGCTTAAAACGGACAGGGTACGACACTGAAGCTTTCTTT
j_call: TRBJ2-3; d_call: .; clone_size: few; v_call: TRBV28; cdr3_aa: CASRHSGTYTDTQYF; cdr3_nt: TGTGCCAGCAGACACTCCGGGACCTACACAGATACGCAGTATTTT
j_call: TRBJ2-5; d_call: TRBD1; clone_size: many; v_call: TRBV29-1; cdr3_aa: CSALDRGETQYF; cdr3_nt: TGCAGCGCACTAGACAGGGGAGAGACCCAGTACTTC
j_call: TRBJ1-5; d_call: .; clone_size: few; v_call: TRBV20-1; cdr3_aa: CSARDRRAGYQPQHF; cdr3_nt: TGCAGTGCTAGAGATAGGAGGGCGGGGTATCAGCCCCAGCATTTT
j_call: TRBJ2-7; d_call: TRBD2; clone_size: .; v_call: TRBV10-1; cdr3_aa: CASSGAGVVQYF; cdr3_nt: TGCGCCAGCAGTGGAGCGGGAGTGGTGCAGTACTTC
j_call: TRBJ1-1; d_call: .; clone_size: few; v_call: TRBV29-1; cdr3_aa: CSAGSLEAFF; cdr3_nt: TGCAGCGCTGGCTCACTAGAAGCTTTCTTT
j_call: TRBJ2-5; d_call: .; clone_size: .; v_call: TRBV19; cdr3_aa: CASSLGREWETQYF; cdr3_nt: TGTGCCAGTAGTCTGGGCAGGGAATGGGAGACCCAGTACTTC
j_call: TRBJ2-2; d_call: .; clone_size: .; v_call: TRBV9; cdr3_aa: CASSESPTGELFF; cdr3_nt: TGTGCCAGCAGCGAAAGCCCCACCGGGGAGCTGTTTTTT
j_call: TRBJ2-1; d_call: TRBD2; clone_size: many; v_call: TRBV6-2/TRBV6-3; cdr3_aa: CASSTASGDYNEQFF; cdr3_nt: TGTGCCAGCAGCACCGCTAGCGGGGACTACAATGAGCAGTTCTTC
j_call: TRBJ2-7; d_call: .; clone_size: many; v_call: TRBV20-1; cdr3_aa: CSASDGSAAYEQYF; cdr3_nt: TGCAGTGCTAGCGACGGGAGCGCCGCCTACGAGCAGTACTTC
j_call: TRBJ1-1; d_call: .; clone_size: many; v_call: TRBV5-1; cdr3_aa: CASSLDGWNTEAFF; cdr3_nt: TGCGCCAGCAGCTTGGATGGGTGGAACACTGAAGCTTTCTTT
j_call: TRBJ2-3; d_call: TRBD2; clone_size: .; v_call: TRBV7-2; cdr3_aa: CASSSSTSGEGTDTQYF; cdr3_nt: TGTGCCAGCAGCTCCTCGACTAGCGGGGAGGGGACAGATACGCAGTATTTT
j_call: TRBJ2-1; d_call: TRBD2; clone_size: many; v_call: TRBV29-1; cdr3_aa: CSSIAGGNNEQFF; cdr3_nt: TGCAGTTCCATAGCGGGAGGGAACAATGAGCAGTTCTTC
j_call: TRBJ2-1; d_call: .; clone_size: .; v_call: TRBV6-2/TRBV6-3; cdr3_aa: CASSYNRGLSYNEQFF; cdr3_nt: TGTGCCAGCAGTTACAACCGGGGACTCTCCTACAATGAGCAGTTCTTC
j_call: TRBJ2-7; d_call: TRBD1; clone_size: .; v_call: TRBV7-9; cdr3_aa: CASSRRTGVDEQYF; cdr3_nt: TGTGCCAGCAGCCGCCGGACAGGGGTCGACGAGCAGTACTTC
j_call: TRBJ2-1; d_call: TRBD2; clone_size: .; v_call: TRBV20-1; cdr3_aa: CSARAGLAGVSEQFF; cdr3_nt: TGCAGTGCTAGAGCGGGACTAGCGGGAGTTAGTGAGCAGTTCTTC
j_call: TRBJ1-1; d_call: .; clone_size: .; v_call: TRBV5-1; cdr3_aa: CASSLASGITEAFF; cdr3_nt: TGCGCCAGCAGCTTGGCCTCAGGGATCACTGAAGCTTTCTTT
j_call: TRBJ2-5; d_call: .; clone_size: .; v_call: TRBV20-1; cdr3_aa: CSARDPSREGGETQYF; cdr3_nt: TGCAGTGCCAGAGATCCGTCCAGGGAGGGGGGGGAGACCCAGTACTTC
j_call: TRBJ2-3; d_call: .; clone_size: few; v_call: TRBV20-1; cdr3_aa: CSARDLTSTDTQYF; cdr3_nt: TGCAGTGCTAGAGACCTTACTAGCACAGATACGCAGTATTTT
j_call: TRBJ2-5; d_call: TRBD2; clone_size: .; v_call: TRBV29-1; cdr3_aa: CSATWGGHQYF; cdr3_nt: TGCAGCGCTACCTGGGGGGGTCACCAGTACTTC
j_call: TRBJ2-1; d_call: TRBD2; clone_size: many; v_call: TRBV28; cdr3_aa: CASSLVAGALGEQFF; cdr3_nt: TGTGCCAGCAGTTTAGTCGCGGGAGCCTTGGGTGAGCAGTTCTTC
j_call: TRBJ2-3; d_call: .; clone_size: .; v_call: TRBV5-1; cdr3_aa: CASSLVQGIGTDTQYF; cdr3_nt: TGCGCCAGCAGCTTGGTTCAGGGGATAGGCACAGATACGCAGTATTTT
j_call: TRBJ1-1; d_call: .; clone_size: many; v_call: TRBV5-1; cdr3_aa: CASSLAGTNTEAFF; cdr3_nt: TGCGCCAGCAGCTTGGCAGGTACGAACACTGAAGCTTTCTTT
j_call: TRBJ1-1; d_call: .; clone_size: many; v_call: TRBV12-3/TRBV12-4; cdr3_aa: CASSGIYDEGTEAFF; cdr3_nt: TGTGCCAGCAGCGGAATATACGACGAGGGGACTGAAGCTTTCTTT
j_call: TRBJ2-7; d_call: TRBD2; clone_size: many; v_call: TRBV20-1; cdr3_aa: CSAGGPYEQYF; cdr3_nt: TGCAGCGCGGGAGGACCCTACGAGCAGTACTTC
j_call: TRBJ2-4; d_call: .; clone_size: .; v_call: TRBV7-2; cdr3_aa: CASSLRRELFGKNIQYF; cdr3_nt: TGTGCCAGCAGCTTGAGGAGGGAACTGTTTGGCAAAAACATTCAGTACTTC
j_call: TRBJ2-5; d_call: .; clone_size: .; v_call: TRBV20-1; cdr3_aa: CSAGLLGETQYF; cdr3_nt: TGCAGTGCTGGCCTCCTGGGAGAGACCCAGTACTTC
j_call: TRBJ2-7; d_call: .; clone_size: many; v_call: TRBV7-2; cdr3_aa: CASSLDLPGEQYF; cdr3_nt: TGTGCCAGCAGCTTAGATTTGCCAGGGGAGCAGTACTTC